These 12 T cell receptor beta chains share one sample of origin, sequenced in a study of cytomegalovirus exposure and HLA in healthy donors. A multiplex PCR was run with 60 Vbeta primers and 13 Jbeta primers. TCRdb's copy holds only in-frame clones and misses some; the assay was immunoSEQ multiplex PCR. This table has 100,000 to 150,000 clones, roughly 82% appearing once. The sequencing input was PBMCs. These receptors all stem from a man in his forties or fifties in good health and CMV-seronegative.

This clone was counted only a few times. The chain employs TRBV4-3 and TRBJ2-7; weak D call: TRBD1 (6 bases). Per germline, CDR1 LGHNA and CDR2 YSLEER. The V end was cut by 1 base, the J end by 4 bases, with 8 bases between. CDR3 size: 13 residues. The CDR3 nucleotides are TGCGCCAGCAGCCAAGTACAGGGATACGAGCAGTACTTC. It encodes CASSQVQGYEQYF.

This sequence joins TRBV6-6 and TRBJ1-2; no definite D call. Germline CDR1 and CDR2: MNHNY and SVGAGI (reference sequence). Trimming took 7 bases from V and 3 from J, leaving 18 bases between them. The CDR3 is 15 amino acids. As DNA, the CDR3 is TGTGCCAGCACTCACGAAACCCGGGGATACTATGGCTACACCTTC. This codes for CASTHETRGYYGYTF.

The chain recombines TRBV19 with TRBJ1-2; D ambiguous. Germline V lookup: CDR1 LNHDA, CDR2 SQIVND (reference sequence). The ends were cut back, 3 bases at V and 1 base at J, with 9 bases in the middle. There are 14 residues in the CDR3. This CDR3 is CASSIIQSNYGYTF. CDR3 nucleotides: TGTGCCAGTAGTATTATACAGAGTAACTATGGCTACACCTTC.

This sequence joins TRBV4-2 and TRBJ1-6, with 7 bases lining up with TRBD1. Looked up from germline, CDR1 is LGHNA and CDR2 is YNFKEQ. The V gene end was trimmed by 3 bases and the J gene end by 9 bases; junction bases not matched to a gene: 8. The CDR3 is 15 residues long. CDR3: CASSQTGMDVSPLHF. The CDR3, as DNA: TGTGCCAGCAGCCAGACAGGGATGGATGTTTCACCCCTCCACTTT.

The CDR3 DNA sequence: TGCGCCAGCAGCCCCGAGAACTCTGGGGCCAACGTCCTGACTTTC. Protein: CASSPENSGANVLTF. The gene calls are TRBV4-3 and TRBJ2-6; D remains unclear. V was pared by 4 bases and J by 0 bases, with 7 bases between. The germline V gene has CDR1 LGHNA and CDR2 YSLEER. CDR3 size: 15 residues.

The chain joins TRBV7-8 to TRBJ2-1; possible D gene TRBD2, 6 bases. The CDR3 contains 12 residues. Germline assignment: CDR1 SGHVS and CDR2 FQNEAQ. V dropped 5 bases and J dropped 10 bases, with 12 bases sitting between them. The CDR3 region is CASSMGLVEQFF. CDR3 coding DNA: TGTGCCAGCAGCATGGGACTGGTCGAGCAGTTCTTC.

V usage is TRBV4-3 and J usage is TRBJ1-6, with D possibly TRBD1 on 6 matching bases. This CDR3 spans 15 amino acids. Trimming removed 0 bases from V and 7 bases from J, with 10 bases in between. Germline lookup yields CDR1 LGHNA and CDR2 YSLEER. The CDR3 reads CASSQEGTQNSPLHF. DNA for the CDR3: TGCGCCAGCAGCCAAGAGGGGACACAGAATTCACCCCTCCACTTT.

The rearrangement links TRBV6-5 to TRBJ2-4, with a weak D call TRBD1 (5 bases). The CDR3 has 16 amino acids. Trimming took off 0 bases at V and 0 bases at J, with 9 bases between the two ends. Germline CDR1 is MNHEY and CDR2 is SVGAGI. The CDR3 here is CASSYSSGLAKNIQYF. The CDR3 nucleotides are TGTGCCAGCAGTTACTCGTCAGGGCTAGCCAAAAACATTCAGTACTTC.

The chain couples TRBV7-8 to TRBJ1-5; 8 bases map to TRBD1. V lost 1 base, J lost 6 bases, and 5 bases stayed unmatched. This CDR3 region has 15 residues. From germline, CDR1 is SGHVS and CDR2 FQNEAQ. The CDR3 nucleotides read TGTGCCAGCAGCTTAGGACAGGGGTTTGGTCAGCCCCAGCATTTT. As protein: CASSLGQGFGQPQHF.

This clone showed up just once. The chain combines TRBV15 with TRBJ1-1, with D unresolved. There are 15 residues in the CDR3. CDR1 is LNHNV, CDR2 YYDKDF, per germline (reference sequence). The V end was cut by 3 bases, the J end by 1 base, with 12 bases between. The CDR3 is CATSSRRVGNTEAFF. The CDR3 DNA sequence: TGTGCCACCAGCAGCCGCCGGGTCGGGAACACTGAAGCTTTCTTT.

Written as DNA, the CDR3 is TGTGCCAGCAGGAACCAGGGGGGAGAGACCCAGTACTTC. Its translation: CASRNQGGETQYF. This sequence joins TRBV2 and TRBJ2-5; possibly TRBD1 for D (7 bases). This CDR3 comprises 13 residues. Germline CDR1 reads SNHLY; CDR2 reads FYNNEI. Between the trimmed V and J ends, which lost 6 bases and 4 bases, there was a span of 12 bases.

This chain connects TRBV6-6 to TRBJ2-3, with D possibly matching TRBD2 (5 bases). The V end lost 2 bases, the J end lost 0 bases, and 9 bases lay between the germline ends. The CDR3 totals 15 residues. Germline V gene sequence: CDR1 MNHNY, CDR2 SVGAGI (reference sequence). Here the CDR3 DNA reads TGTGCCAGCAGTTACCTTCGGACTAGCACAGATACGCAGTATTTT. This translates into CASSYLRTSTDTQYF.